The 11 T cell receptor beta chains below all came from one sample that was sequenced in a study of blood T cells in healthy people across ages. A second PCR, run for 7 to 11 cycles, used a sample-barcoded 5' primer plus a J-beta primer mix. MiXCR, run by TCRdb on the 5' RACE reads, gives a single entry per CDR3 protein. The data show under 2 million distinct CDR3 sequences, roughly 32% seen once. Sequenced: blood. All receptors derive from a woman in her thirties in good health.

This chain links TRBV11-2 with TRBJ2-1, with 9 bases matching TRBD1. CDR3 length: 15 amino acids. Per germline, CDR1 SGHAT and CDR2 FQNNGV. The V and J ends lost 5 bases and 2 bases, in that order; junction bases with no gene match: 4. CDR3 DNA sequence: TGTGCCAGCAGCATCCGGGACAGGGCCTACAATGAGCAGTTCTTC. Amino acid sequence: CASSIRDRAYNEQFF.

This clonotype was found a few times. The chain uses TRBV28 and TRBJ2-3; a possible D gene is TRBD2 (6 bases). This CDR3 spans 15 amino acids. Deletions cut 4 bases from V and 3 bases from J, with 14 bases between. Germline V gives CDR1 MDHEN, CDR2 SYDVKM. The CDR3 DNA reads as TGTGCCAGCAGTTCCCAAGGGGCGGGAACAGATACGCAGTATTTT. Its translation is CASSSQGAGTDTQYF.

The CDR3 region is CASSLGATWSYNSPLHF. In DNA form, the CDR3 reads TGTGCCAGCAGTTTAGGAGCAACCTGGTCCTATAATTCACCCCTCCACTTT. This chain uses TRBV27 with TRBJ1-6; D uncertain. V was shortened by 2 bases and J by 1 base, with 12 bases between the two germline ends. Per germline, CDR1 MNHEY and CDR2 SMNVEV (reference sequence). The CDR3 is 17 amino acids.

Only one count was recorded for this clonotype. V usage is TRBV5-1 and J usage is TRBJ2-3; tentatively, D is TRBD1 (5 bases). CDR1 is SGHRS and CDR2 is YFSETQ in the germline V gene. The CDR3 covers 14 residues. V lost 4 bases and J lost 2, with 11 bases in between. This chain's CDR3 is CASSREGVTDTQYF. The CDR3 nucleotides are TGCGCCAGCAGCAGAGAAGGGGTCACAGATACGCAGTATTTT.

This clonotype was observed a handful of times. The chain carries TRBV9 and TRBJ2-7; the D is unclear. Per the germline V gene, CDR1 is SGDLS and CDR2 is YYNGEE. Trimming pared 0 bases from V and 2 bases from J, leaving 15 bases between. The CDR3 is 16 residues long. DNA of the CDR3: TGTGCCAGCAGCGTAGGGGGTGACCCTTCTGCCTACGAGCAGTACTTC. Translation gives CASSVGGDPSAYEQYF. Looking up the rest from reference TRBV9 and TRBJ2-7 gives the full variable domain: DSGVTQTPKHLITATGQRVTLRCSPRSGDLSVYWYQQSLDQGLQFLIQYYNGEERAKGNILERFSAQQFPDLHSELNLSSLELGDSALYFCASSVGGDPSAYEQYFGPGTRLTVT.

The rearrangement joins TRBV7-9 to TRBJ2-3; no clear D. Germline loops: CDR1 SEHNR, CDR2 FQNEAQ (reference sequence). CDR3 length: 14 amino acids. Trimming cost V 1 base and J 3 bases, with 8 bases left between them. The CDR3 DNA reads as TGTGCCAGCAGCTTAGAGATGGTTACAGATACGCAGTATTTT. Protein product: CASSLEMVTDTQYF.

The genes are TRBV5-1 and TRBJ2-1, with 14 positions matching TRBD2. The CDR3 runs to 17 residues. V shed 1 base and J 9 bases; nucleotides not matched to a gene: 9. Looked up from germline, CDR1 is SGHRS and CDR2 is YFSETQ. Here the CDR3 reads CASSLSIGTSGGGEQFF. CDR3 DNA: TGCGCCAGCAGCTTGTCAATCGGGACTAGCGGGGGTGGTGAGCAGTTCTTC.

The chain couples TRBV12-3 or TRBV12-4 to TRBJ2-3; maybe TRBD2 (5 bases). This CDR3 has 13 amino acids. Trimming stripped 6 bases from V and 5 bases from J, with 12 bases between. The CDR3 coding sequence is TGTGCCAGCAGGCCGCACCGGGAAGATACGCAGTATTTT. This translates into CASRPHREDTQYF.

In this sample, this clonotype turned up a few times. V gene TRBV4-2 combines with J gene TRBJ2-1; 13 nucleotides agree with TRBD2. The CDR3 spans 16 residues. Germline CDR1 and CDR2: LGHNA and YNFKEQ. The ends lost 4 bases at V and 7 bases at J; junction bases unmatched: 7. CDR3 sequence (DNA): TGTGCCAGCAGCCTAGGACTAGCGGGAGTAAGGAATGAGCAGTTCTTC. This gives the protein CASSLGLAGVRNEQFF.

This rearrangement joins TRBV20-1 to TRBJ2-5; 8 nucleotides agree with TRBD2. The V gene's germline CDR1 is DFQATT and CDR2 SNEGSKA (reference sequence). Trimming at V came to 4 bases and at J to 4 bases, leaving 11 bases not matched to a gene. The CDR3 totals 15 residues. CDR3 amino acids: CSATIHGLAPETQYF. CDR3 sequence (DNA): TGCAGTGCTACAATACACGGACTAGCCCCAGAGACCCAGTACTTC.

V is TRBV21-1 and J is TRBJ1-1; the D segment call TRBD1 is taken from the table without a DNA check. TRBV21-1 is an annotated pseudogene. The CDR3 loop spans 16 amino acids. CDR3 in amino acids: CASSISTGQWNTEAFF. CDR3 DNA: TGTGCCAGCAGCATCTCTACCGGACAGTGGAACACTGAAGCTTTCTTT.